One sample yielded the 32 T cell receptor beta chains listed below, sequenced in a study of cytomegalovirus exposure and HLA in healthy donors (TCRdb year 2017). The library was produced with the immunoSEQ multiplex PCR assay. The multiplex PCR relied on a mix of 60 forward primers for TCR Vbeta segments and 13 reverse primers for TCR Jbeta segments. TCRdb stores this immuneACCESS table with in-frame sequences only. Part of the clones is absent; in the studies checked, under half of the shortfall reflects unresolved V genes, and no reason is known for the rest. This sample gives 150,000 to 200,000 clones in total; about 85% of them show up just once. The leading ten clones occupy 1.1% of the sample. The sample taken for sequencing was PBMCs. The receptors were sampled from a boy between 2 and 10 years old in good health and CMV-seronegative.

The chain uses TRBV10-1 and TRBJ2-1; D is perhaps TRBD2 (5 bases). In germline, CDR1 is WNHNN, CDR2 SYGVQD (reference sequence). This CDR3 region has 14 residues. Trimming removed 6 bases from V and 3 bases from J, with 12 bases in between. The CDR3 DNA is TGCGCCAGCAGCTCGACTACCGACTACAATGAGCAGTTCTTC. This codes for CASSSTTDYNEQFF.

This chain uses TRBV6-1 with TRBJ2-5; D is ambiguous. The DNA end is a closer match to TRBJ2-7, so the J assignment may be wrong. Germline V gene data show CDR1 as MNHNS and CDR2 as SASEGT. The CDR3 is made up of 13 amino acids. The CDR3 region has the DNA TGTGCCAGCAGTGACCCTAGCTCCTACGAGCAGTACTTC. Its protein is CASSDPSSYEQYF.

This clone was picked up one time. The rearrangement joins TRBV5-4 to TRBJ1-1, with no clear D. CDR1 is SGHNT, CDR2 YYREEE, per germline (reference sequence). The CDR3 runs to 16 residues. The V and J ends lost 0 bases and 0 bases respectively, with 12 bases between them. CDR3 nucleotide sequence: TGTGCCAGCAGCTTGGGATCGCGGAGCATGAACACTGAAGCTTTCTTT. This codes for CASSLGSRSMNTEAFF.

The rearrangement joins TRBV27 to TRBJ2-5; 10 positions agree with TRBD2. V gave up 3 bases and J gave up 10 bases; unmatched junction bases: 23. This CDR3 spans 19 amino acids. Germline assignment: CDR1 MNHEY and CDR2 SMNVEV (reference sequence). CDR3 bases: TGTGCCAGCAGTTTCACCGTACCTCCTAGCGGGGGCTACACGGGGGACCAGTACTTC. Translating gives CASSFTVPPSGGYTGDQYF.

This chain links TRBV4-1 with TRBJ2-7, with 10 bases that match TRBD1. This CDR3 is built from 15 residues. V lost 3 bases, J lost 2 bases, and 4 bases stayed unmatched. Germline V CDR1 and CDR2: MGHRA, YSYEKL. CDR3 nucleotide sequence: TGCGCCAGCAGCCAGGGACAGGGGTTACCCTACGAGCAGTACTTC. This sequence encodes CASSQGQGLPYEQYF.

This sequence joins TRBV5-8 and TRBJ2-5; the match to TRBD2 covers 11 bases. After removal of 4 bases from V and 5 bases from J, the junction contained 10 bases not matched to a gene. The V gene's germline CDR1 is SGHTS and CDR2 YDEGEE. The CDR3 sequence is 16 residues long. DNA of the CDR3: TGTGCCAGCAGCCAGTTAGCGGGAGGGCTTGAGGAGACCCAGTACTTC. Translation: CASSQLAGGLEETQYF.

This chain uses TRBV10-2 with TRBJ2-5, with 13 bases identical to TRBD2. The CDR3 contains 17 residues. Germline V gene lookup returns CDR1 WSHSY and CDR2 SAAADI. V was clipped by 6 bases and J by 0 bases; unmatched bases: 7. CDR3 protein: CASSGTSGEHYQETQYF. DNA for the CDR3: TGCGCCAGCAGCGGGACTAGCGGGGAGCACTACCAAGAGACCCAGTACTTC.

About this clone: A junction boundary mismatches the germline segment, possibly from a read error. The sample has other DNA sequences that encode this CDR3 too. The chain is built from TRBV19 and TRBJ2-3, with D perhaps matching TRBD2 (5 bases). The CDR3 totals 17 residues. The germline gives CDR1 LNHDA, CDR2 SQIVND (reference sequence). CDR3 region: CASSISPLGSGTDTQYF. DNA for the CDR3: TGTGCCAGTAGTATCTCCCCACTGGGGAGCGGAACAGATACGCAGTACTTT.

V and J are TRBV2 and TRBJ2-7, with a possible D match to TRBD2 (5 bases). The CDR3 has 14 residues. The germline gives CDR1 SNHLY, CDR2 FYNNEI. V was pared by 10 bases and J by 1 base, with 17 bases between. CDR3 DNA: TGTGCCACCATGCTTACGGGGAATTCCTACGAGCAGTACTTC. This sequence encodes CATMLTGNSYEQYF. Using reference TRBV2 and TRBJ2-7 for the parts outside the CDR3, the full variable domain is EPEVTQTPSHQVTQMGQEVILRCVPISNHLYFYWYRQILGQKVEFLVSFYNNEISEKSEIFDDQFSVERPDGSNFTLKIRSTKLEDSAMYFCATMLTGNSYEQYFGPGTRLTVT.

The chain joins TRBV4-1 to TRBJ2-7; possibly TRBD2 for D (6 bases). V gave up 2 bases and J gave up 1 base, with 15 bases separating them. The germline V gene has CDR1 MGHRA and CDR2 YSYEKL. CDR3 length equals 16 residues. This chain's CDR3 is CASSQTIGTGSYEQYF. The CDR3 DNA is TGCGCCAGCAGCCAAACTATCGGGACTGGATCCTACGAGCAGTACTTC.

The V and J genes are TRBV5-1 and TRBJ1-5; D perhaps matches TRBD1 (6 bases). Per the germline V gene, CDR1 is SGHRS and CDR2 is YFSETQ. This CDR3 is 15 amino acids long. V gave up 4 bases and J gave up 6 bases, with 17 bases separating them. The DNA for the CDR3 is TGCGCCAGCAGCGAGTTGACAGGACCAGGTCAGCCCCAGCATTTT. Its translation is CASSELTGPGQPQHF.

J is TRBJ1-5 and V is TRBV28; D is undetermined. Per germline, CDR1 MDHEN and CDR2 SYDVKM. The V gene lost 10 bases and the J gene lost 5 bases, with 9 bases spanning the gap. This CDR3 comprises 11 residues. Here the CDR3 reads CATMSHQPQHF. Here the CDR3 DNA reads TGTGCCACAATGTCCCATCAGCCCCAGCATTTT.

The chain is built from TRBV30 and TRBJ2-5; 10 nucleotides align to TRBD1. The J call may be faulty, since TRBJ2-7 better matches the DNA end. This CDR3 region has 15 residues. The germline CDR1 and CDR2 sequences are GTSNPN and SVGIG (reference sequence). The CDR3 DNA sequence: TGTGCCTGGAGACACGGGGGGGACAGGGGCTACGAGCAGTACTTC. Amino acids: CAWRHGGDRGYEQYF.

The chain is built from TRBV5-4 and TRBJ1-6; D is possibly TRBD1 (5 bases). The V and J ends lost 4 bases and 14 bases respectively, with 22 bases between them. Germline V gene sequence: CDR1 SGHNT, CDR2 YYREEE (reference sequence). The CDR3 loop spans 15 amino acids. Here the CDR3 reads CASSPGGGEREALHF. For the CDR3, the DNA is TGTGCCAGCAGCCCCGGCGGGGGGGAGAGGGAGGCCCTCCACTTT.

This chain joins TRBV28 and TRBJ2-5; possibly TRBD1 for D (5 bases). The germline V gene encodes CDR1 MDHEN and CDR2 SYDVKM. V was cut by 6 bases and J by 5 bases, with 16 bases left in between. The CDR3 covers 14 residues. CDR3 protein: CASSSRGITETQYF. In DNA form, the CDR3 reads TGTGCCAGCAGCTCTAGGGGTATCACGGAGACCCAGTACTTC.

Here the CDR3 reads CSVSQGAYEQYF. As DNA, the CDR3 is TGCAGCGTCTCACAGGGGGCGTACGAGCAGTACTTC. This chain joins TRBV29-1 and TRBJ2-7; 9 bases are a match to TRBD1. CDR3 length equals 12 residues. The germline V gene has CDR1 SQVTM and CDR2 ANQGSEA. V lost 6 bases and J lost 4; bases outside the gene matches: 4.

CDR3 DNA: TGCGCCAGCAGCTTGGACTTGTCCGCGAGCTCCTACAATGAGCAGTTCTTC. Amino acids: CASSLDLSASSYNEQFF. The chain recombines TRBV5-1 with TRBJ2-1; D is ambiguous. This CDR3 has 17 residues. Germline lookup yields CDR1 SGHRS and CDR2 YFSETQ. V was clipped by 0 bases and J by 0 bases, with 13 bases between them.

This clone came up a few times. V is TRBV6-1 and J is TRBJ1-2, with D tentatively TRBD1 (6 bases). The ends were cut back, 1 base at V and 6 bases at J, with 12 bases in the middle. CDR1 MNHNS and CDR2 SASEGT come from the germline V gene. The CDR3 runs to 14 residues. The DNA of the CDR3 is TGTGCCAGCAGTGAAGGGCCAGGGGCTAATGGCTACACCTTC. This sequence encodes CASSEGPGANGYTF.

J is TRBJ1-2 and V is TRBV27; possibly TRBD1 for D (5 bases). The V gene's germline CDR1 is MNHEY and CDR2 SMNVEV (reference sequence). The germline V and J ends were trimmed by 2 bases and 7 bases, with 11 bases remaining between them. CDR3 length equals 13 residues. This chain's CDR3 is CASSLQGHGGYTF. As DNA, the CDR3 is TGTGCCAGCAGTTTACAGGGTCACGGTGGCTACACCTTC.

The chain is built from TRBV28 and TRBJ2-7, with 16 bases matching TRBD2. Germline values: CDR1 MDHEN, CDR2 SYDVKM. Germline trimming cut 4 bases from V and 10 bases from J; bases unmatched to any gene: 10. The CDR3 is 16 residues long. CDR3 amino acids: CASSSSGTSGRAGQYF. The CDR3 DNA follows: TGTGCCAGCAGTTCTTCCGGGACTAGCGGGAGGGCCGGACAGTACTTC.

The CDR3 region has the DNA TGTGCCAGCAGCTTAGCTGGGACTCAAGAGACCCAGTACTTC. It translates to CASSLAGTQETQYF. The chain recombines TRBV7-2 with TRBJ2-5; possible D gene TRBD2, 6 bases. Germline V lookup: CDR1 SGHTA, CDR2 FQGNSA. There are 14 residues in the CDR3. V gave up 0 bases and J gave up 2 bases, with 7 bases separating them.

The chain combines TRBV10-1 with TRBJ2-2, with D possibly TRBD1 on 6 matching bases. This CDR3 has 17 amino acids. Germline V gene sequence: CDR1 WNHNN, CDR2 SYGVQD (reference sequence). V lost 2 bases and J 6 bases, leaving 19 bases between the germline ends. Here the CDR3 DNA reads TGCGCCAGCAGTGAGGCCAAACAAATCAGGGGAGCCGGGGAGCTGTTTTTT. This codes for CASSEAKQIRGAGELFF.

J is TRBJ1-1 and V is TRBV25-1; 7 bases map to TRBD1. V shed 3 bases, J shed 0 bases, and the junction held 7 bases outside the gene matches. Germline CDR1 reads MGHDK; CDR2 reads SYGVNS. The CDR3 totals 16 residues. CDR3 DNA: TGTGCCAGCAGTGACGGGACAGACTTCTTGAACACTGAAGCTTTCTTT. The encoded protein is CASSDGTDFLNTEAFF. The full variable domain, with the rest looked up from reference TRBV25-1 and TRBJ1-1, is EADIYQTPRYLVIGTGKKITLECSQTMGHDKMYWYQQDPGMELHLIHYSYGVNSTEKGDLSSESTVSRIRTEHFPLTLESARPSHTSQYLCASSDGTDFLNTEAFFGQGTRLTVV.

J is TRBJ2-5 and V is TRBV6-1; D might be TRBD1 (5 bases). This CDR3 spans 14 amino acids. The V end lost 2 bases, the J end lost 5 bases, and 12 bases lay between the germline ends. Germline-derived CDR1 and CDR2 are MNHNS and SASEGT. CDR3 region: CASSEIGAWETQYF. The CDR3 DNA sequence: TGTGCCAGCAGTGAAATTGGGGCCTGGGAGACCCAGTACTTC.

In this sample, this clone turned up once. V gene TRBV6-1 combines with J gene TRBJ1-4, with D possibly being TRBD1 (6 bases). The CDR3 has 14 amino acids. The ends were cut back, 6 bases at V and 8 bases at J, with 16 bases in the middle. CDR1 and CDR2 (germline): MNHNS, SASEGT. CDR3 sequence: CASSELGAGEKLFF. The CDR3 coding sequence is TGTGCCAGCAGCGAACTGGGGGCAGGGGAAAAACTGTTTTTT.

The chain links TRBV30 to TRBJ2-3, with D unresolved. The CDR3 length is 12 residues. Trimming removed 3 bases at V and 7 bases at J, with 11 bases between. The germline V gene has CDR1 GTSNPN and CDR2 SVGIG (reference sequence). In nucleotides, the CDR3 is TGTGCCTGGAGACCGACTGTCTATACGCAGTATTTT. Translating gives CAWRPTVYTQYF.

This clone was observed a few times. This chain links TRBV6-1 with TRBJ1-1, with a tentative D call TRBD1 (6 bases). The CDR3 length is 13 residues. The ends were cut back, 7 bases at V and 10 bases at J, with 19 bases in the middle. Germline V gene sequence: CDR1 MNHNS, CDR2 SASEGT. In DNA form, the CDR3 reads TGTGCCAGCACTAAGGACAGCCTTCTTAGAGCTTTCTTT. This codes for CASTKDSLLRAFF.

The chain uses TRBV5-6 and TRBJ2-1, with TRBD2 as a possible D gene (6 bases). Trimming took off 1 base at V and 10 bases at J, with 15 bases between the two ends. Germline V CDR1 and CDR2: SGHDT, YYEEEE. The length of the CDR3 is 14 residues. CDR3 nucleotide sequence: TGTGCCAGCAGCTTGAGGCTGCGGACTAAAGAGCAGTTCTTC. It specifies CASSLRLRTKEQFF.

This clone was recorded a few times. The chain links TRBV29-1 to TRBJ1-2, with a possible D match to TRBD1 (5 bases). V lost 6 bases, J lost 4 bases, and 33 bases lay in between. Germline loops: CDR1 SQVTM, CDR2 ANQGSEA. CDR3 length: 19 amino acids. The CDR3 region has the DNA TGCAGCGTAACAAACCCGGGAGAAGGGAGGAGGCAGGGAGGCTATGGCTACACCTTC. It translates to CSVTNPGEGRRQGGYGYTF.

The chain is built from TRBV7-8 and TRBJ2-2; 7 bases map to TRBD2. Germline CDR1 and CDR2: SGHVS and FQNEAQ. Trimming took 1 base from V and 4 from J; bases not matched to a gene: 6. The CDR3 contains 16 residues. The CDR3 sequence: CASSLGAGAPTGELFF. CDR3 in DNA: TGTGCCAGCAGCTTAGGGGCGGGAGCCCCCACCGGGGAGCTGTTTTTT. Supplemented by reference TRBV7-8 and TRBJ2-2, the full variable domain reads GAGVSQSPRYKVAKRGQDVALRCDPISGHVSLFWYQQALGQGPEFLTYFQNEAQLDKSGLPSDRFFAERPEGSVSTLKIQRTQQEDSAVYLCASSLGAGAPTGELFFGEGSRLTVL.

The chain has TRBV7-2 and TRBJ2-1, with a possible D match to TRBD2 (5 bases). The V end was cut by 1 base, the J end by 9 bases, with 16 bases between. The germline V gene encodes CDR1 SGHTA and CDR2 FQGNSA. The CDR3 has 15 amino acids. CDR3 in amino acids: CASSLGNLAGAEQFF. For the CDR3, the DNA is TGTGCCAGCAGCTTAGGGAACCTAGCCGGCGCTGAGCAGTTCTTC.

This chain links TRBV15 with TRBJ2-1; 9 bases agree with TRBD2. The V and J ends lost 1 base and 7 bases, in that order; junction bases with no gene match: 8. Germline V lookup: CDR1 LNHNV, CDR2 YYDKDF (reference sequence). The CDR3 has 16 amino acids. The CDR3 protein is CATSRGGREGLNEQFF. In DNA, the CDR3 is TGTGCCACCAGCAGAGGTGGGCGGGAGGGCCTAAATGAGCAGTTCTTC. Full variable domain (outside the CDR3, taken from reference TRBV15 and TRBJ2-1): DAMVIQNPRYQVTQFGKPVTLSCSQTLNHNVMYWYQQKSSQAPKLLFHYYDKDFNNEADTPDNFQSRRPNTSFCFLDIRSPGLGDTAMYLCATSRGGREGLNEQFFGPGTRLTVL.